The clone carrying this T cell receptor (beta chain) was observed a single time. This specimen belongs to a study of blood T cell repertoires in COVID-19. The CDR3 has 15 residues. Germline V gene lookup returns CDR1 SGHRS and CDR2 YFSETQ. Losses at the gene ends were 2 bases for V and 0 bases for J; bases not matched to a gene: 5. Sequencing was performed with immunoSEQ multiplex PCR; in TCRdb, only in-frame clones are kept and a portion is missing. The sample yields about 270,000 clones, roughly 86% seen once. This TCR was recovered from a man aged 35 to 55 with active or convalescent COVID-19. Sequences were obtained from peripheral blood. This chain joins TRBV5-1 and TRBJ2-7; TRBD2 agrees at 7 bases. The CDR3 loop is CASSFTGTNSYEQYF. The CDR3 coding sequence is TGCGCCAGCAGCTTCACCGGGACTAACTCCTACGAGCAGTACTTC. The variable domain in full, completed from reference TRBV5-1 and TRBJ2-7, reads KAGVTQTPRYLIKTRGQQVTLSCSPISGHRSVSWYQQTPGQGLQFLFEYFSETQRNKGNFPGRFSGRQFSNSRSEMNVSTLELGDSALYLCASSFTGTNSYEQYFGPGTRLTVT.